This T cell receptor beta chain came from a study of pediatric ulcerative colitis (dated by TCRdb to the late 2010s). Regarding the complete study: Of the ulcerative colitis patients, about 7 had pancolitis and two had left-sided colitis, and histology in every patient was consistent with ulcerative colitis. From nine newly diagnosed, treatment-naive pediatric ulcerative colitis patients and a few non-IBD control children, paired blood and rectal samples were collected. Using the Pediatric Ulcerative Colitis Activity Index, two patients were classed as having mild disease, four as having moderate disease and three as having acute severe colitis.

Using the immunoSEQ TRB Survey service, rearranged CDR3 beta regions were amplified from genomic DNA with multiplex V and J primers. Survey-level sequencing depth of up to 500,000 reads per sample was used to keep depth equal across samples. Libraries were purified, pooled and sequenced on Illumina technology. The authors processed their data as follows. immunoSEQ online tools were used for productive clonality, sample overlap, pairwise scatters, CDR3 beta length, V/D/J gene usage and productiveness. Calculated diversity was defined as the number of unique rearrangements divided by total templates times 100, and Shannon and Simpson indices were additionally computed. Principal component analysis used the R prcomp function and ggbiplot package on Z-score normalized data. Morisita's index was used to measure clonal overlap between blood and rectum within each subject. TCRdb took this table from immuneACCESS and kept in-frame rearrangements with V and J called. Such tables lack part of the clones; where checked against another copy, unresolved V genes explain under half of the gap, and the rest is unexplained. The V and J calls and clone size come from that table; D and trimming were worked out from the DNA. The sample profile shows about 35,000 clones; about three quarters of them were found once. Jointly, the top ten make up about 1.1% of the sample.

Inclusive of the bounding cysteine and phenylalanine, the CDR3 is 14 residues long. The entry retains the CDR3 DNA only, 42 bases that are in frame from base 1. For CDR1 and CDR2, the germline V gene lists KGHSH and LQKENI. V and J are trimmed by 6 bases and 4 bases, and the gene matches miss 8 bases of the junction. During colonoscopy, one to two pinch biopsies were obtained from the rectum for research purposes. Before the diagnostic colonoscopy, none of the ulcerative colitis patients had been given any immunosuppressive medication. Rectal biopsies were digested with proteinase K before DNA isolation. The Wizard kit (Promega) was used to extract genomic DNA from both blood and intestinal samples. What the study reported, not specific to this receptor: Features of the rectal repertoire distinguished controls, mild-moderate colitis patients and acute severe colitis patients, and in acute severe colitis rectal diversity was lower because of clonal expansions. A couple of rectal CDR3 clonotypes turned up in every ulcerative colitis patient but in none of the controls. Repertoires were derived from total lymphocyte DNA, so rare subsets such as regulatory T cells may have patterns not reflected. Blood-derived T cells may have been included in rectal pinch biopsies, especially in patients with overt colitis. Only four individuals were included in the healthy control group, which was small. Clonal overlap between a subject's own blood and rectum was significantly greater in ulcerative colitis patients than in controls, which suggests more T cell trafficking to inflamed tissue. For technical reasons, substantially fewer templates were yielded by the blood samples of two patients, and these blood samples were excluded from blood-rectal overlap analysis.

As concerns this clone: Its binding antigen is unknown. Base qualities are not recorded, but no much larger clone differs from it by a single base.

The chain links TRBV18 with TRBJ1-1; 7 nucleotides in the junction match TRBD1. The TCR was taken from a boy younger than 18 with mild ulcerative colitis. Sequencing was performed on gut tissue. The nucleotides are TGTGCCAGCTCCTCGACAGGGACTGGCACTGAAGCTTTCTTT. This translates into CASSSTGTGTEAFF.